A single T cell receptor beta chain is shown here with its context. These data come from a study of blood T cell repertoires in COVID-19. Study-wide context: The analysed material was cDNA or gDNA that came from T cells, B-cell-depleted T cells, or PBMCs.

CDR3 size: 14 residues. Trimming removed 2 bases from V and 4 bases from J, with 12 bases in between. Germline loops: CDR1 SGHDT, CDR2 YYEEEE. Original analysis: Quantification of nucleated cells was approximated via reference gene primer amplification. Profiling relied on immunoSEQ multiplex PCR, and the TCRdb table lists in-frame clones only, not all of them. Clone size and the V and J calls come from that table; the DNA yielded D and trimming. The top ten hold roughly 3.4% of the sample, which has 200,000 to 250,000 clones, about four fifths seen once. The chain joins TRBV5-6 to TRBJ1-1, with D perhaps TRBD1 (6 bases). Sequencing was carried out using peripheral blood. The sequence came from a woman younger than 35 with acute or convalescent COVID-19. The CDR3 bases are TGTGCCAGCAGCTTTAGGGGGATTGCCACTGAAGCTTTCTTT. As protein: CASSFRGIATEAFF.